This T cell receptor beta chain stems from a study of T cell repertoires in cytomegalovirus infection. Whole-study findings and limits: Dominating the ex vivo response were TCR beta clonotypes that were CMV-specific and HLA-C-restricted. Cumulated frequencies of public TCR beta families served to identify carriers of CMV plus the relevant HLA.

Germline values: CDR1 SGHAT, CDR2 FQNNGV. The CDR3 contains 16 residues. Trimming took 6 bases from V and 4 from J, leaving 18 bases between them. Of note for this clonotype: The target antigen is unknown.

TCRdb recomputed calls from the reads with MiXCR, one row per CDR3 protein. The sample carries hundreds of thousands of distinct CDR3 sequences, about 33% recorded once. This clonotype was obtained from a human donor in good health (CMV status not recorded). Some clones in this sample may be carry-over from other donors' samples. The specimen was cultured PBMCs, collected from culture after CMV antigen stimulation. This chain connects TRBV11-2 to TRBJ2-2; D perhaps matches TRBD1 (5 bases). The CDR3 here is CASRSWGTSSTGELFF. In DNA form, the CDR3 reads TGTGCCAGCAGGTCCTGGGGCACCTCGAGCACCGGGGAGCTGTTTTTT.